The clone carrying this T cell receptor beta chain was counted at least ten times. Its antigen is not identified. These data are taken from a study of T cells in Graves' hyperthyroidism and ophthalmopathy. Ophthalmopathy patients had Clinical Activity Score at least 3, NOSPECS grade at least 4, duration under 3 months. Amplified TCR beta CDR3 regions came from RNA transcripts. HTBI primers were used for first-round RT-PCR of the TCR CDR3. A single record per CDR3 protein comes from TCRdb applying MiXCR to the multiplex PCR reads. The table records fewer than 350,000 distinct CDR3 sequences, 15% to 20% of them present only once. Trimming pared 4 bases from V and 6 bases from J, leaving 6 bases between. This CDR3 is 11 amino acids long. Germline loops: CDR1 SGHAT, CDR2 FQDESV (reference sequence). Study-wide points: Onset of ophthalmopathy came a median around 7.1 months after the model predicted it. Appearing also in blood were most of the thyroid clonotypes expanded above 0.001. Ophthalmopathy and stable hyperthyroidism were told apart by a 13 V-J model.

The sequencing input was blood. This TCR was recovered from a woman aged 40 to 50 with Graves' ophthalmopathy. The V call is TRBV11-1, the J call TRBJ1-1; D not certain. The CDR3 nucleotides read TGTGCCAGCAGCTGGGCGGCTGAAGCTTTCTTT. Translation gives CASSWAAEAFF.